These T cell receptor beta chains were read from a single sample in a study of T cell repertoires in cytomegalovirus infection. These TCRs are of unknown antigen specificity. TCRdb reprocessed the reads with MiXCR, giving one entry per CDR3 protein. Here the sample spans around 100,000 distinct CDR3 sequences, roughly a tenth being singletons. Material for sequencing was PBMCs, sequenced either directly or after in vitro stimulation (not recorded which). All receptors come from a human donor in good health (CMV status not recorded). Some clones in this sample may be carry-over from other donors' samples. Both conserved end residues are trimmed from each CDR3.

J,V,CDR3
TRBJ1-5,TRBV19,ASSIKAGGNQPQH
TRBJ2-6,TRBV6-1,ACSPGNSGANVLT
TRBJ2-7,TRBV10-3,AILRDKDEQY
TRBJ2-7,TRBV7-2,ASSFSRDSFYEQY
TRBJ2-1,TRBV5-1,ASSLGTSGINEQF
TRBJ2-1,TRBV27,ASSSLAGAYNEQF
TRBJ1-5,TRBV6-1,ASRTKGAGGGQPQH
TRBJ2-7,TRBV5-6,ASSFGLAGPEQY
TRBJ2-1,TRBV4-3,ASSQDGNRLNEQF
TRBJ1-3,TRBV7-2,ASSHTLGTPSGNTIY
TRBJ2-5,TRBV7-2,ASILVTQAGPKETQY
TRBJ2-3,TRBV20-1,SVPTGDTQY
TRBJ1-2,TRBV28,ASSWERGYSYT
TRBJ2-1,TRBV6-2/TRBV6-3,ASRSTWDREDNEQF
TRBJ2-5,TRBV7-2,ASSLGLLSGSQETQY
TRBJ2-3,TRBV15,ATSRELSGSSDTQY
TRBJ1-1,TRBV7-6,ASSLQTGGLDEAF
TRBJ2-1,TRBV11-2,ASSSTSGRGNEQF
TRBJ1-1,TRBV7-2,ASSLQSASEAF
TRBJ2-1,TRBV15,ATSRELAGGNEQF
TRBJ2-1,TRBV24-1,ATSDFVDNEQF
TRBJ2-1,TRBV7-8,ASSLYLEINEQF
TRBJ1-2,TRBV4-1,ASSDQSPGGYT
TRBJ2-1,TRBV7-2,ASTRTSGGASYNEQF
TRBJ2-5,TRBV19,ASSIGGLGTQY
TRBJ1-1,TRBV4-1,ASSQRRTDSEAF
TRBJ2-3,TRBV6-5,ASSYDPSGRGDTQY
TRBJ1-1,TRBV20-1,SARGVNTEAF
TRBJ2-3,TRBV7-2,ASSSPGSVTDTQY
TRBJ2-2,TRBV6-1,ASRLTGGTKVGELF
TRBJ1-1,TRBV4-1,ASSQGRGQGNTEAF
TRBJ2-3,TRBV30,AWSPGVVTQY
TRBJ2-7,TRBV12-3/TRBV12-4,ASSFQYIGEQY
TRBJ2-3,TRBV20-1,SASVASTDTQY
TRBJ1-5,TRBV27,ASSATGLGNQPQH
TRBJ2-2,TRBV5-4,ASSFPGQGAGGELF
TRBJ2-2,TRBV4-1,ASSQENLAGNTGELF
TRBJ1-1,TRBV20-1,SALMSGTYTEAF
TRBJ1-6,TRBV5-4,ASSLDLRALH
TRBJ1-1,TRBV28,ASRLTGANTEAF
TRBJ2-1,TRBV11-2,ASGGVAGLEQF
TRBJ2-1,TRBV7-9,ASSLPGTHSYNEQF
TRBJ2-1,TRBV19,ASSSRGYNEQF
TRBJ1-2,TRBV12-3/TRBV12-4,ASSMNRGRVDGYT
TRBJ1-1,TRBV5-1,ASSLGTGLATEAF
TRBJ2-3,TRBV4-2,ASSQSTSGAQY
TRBJ2-5,TRBV7-9,ASRPSGSSQETQY
TRBJ1-5,TRBV27,ASRIRDGPQH
TRBJ1-1,TRBV11-2,ASSLVSPSEAF
TRBJ2-7,TRBV6-5,ASSSRAGASYEQY
TRBJ2-1,TRBV2,ASIAGAYNEQF
TRBJ1-6,TRBV15,ATSRDRGTSPLH
TRBJ1-3,TRBV28,ASSLSNGNTIY
TRBJ1-4,TRBV28,ASSLPLGRANEKLF
TRBJ2-1,TRBV2,ASSTGIYEQF
TRBJ1-2,TRBV24-1,ATSGPDKGHLGYT
TRBJ1-2,TRBV12-3/TRBV12-4,ASSLVGGSAGYT